This entry describes one TCR beta chain. These data belong to a study of CD8+CD57+ T cells in acquired aplastic anemia. V gave up 6 bases and J gave up 7 bases; unmatched junction bases: 10. The CDR3 loop spans 14 amino acids. From germline, CDR1 is SGHVS and CDR2 FQNEAQ. Genomic DNA, the template, was used for profiling of the TCR beta VDJ and CDR3. One entry per CDR3 protein results from TCRdb running MiXCR on the reads. The profile shows tens of thousands of distinct CDR3 sequences, more than 75% of them singletons. The clonotype comes from a human donor in good health, serving as a control. The specimen sequenced was sorted CD4+, CD8+, or CD8+CD57+ T cells (not recorded which) from PBMCs. The chain carries TRBV7-8 and TRBJ1-2; 8 nucleotides agree with TRBD1. CDR3 in amino acids: CASRPRTGRVGYTF. The CDR3 nucleotides read TGTGCCAGCAGACCGAGGACAGGGCGGGTTGGCTACACCTTC.